This TCR beta chain is from a study of monozygotic twins with inflammatory bowel disease. Study observations and caveats: Limited statistical power may explain no repertoire similarity difference between concordant and discordant twins. A lone strong IBD-associated signal or clonotype found no support.

Germline values: CDR1 SGHVS, CDR2 FQNEAQ. The length of the CDR3 is 14 residues. TCRdb re-called the 5' RACE reads and gives one entry per CDR3 protein, without DNA. The table for this sample gives fewer than 200,000 distinct CDR3 sequences. Of note for this clonotype: Its target is unknown.

Specimen: blood. This clonotype originated in a human donor with ulcerative colitis or Crohn's disease, or a healthy co-twin of an affected twin (not recorded which). The V call is TRBV7-8, the J call TRBJ2-5. CDR3 loop: CASSPRLAQETQYF.